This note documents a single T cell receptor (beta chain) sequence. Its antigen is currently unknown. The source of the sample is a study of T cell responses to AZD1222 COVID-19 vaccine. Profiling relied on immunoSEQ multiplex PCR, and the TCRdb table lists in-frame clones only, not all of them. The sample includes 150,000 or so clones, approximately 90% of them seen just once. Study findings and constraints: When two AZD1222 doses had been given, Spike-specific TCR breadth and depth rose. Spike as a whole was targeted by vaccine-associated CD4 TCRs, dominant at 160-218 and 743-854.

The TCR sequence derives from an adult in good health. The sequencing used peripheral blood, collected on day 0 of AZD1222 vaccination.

As DNA, the CDR3 is TGTGCCAGCAGCTTAGACACTGCAACTAATGAAAAACTGTTTTTT. Translation: CASSLDTATNEKLFF. The chain employs TRBV7-9 and TRBJ1-4, with unresolved D. From germline, CDR1 is SEHNR and CDR2 FQNEAQ (reference sequence). This CDR3 has 15 residues. V was trimmed by 1 base and J by 0 bases, leaving 6 bases between them. The variable domain in full, with the rest retrieved from reference TRBV7-9 and TRBJ1-4, is DTGVSQNPRHKITKRGQNVTFRCDPISEHNRLYWYRQTLGQGPEFLTYFQNEAQLEKSRLLSDRFSAERPKGSFSTLEIQRTEQGDSAMYLCASSLDTATNEKLFFGSGTQLSVL.